This passage covers 3 T cell receptor beta chains from one sample sequenced in a study of blood T cells in healthy people across ages. Primed by a sample-barcoded 5' primer and a J-beta primer mix, a second PCR proceeded for about 7 to 11 cycles. TCRdb re-analysed the 5' RACE reads in MiXCR, keeping a single row per CDR3 protein. This sample has around 1,800,000 distinct CDR3 sequences, with about two fifths found just once. Sequenced material: blood. These TCRs come from a human donor in good health.

Only a few counts were recorded for this clonotype. V usage is TRBV3-1 and J usage is TRBJ2-7, with 10 nucleotides matching TRBD1. This CDR3 has 14 residues. Germline V gives CDR1 LGHDT, CDR2 YNNKEL (reference sequence). V shed 8 bases, J shed 3 bases, and the junction held 7 bases outside the gene matches. This CDR3 is CASEHGQGDYEQYF. The DNA of the CDR3 is TGTGCCAGCGAACATGGACAGGGGGACTACGAGCAGTACTTC.

This clonotype was seen a few times. The V and J genes are TRBV4-1 and TRBJ1-6; unclear D gene. Germline CDR1 reads MGHRA; CDR2 reads YSYEKL. Deletions cut 1 base from V and 7 bases from J, with 8 bases between. The CDR3 covers 14 residues. The CDR3 here is CASSQGLWNSPLHF. In nucleotides, the CDR3 is TGCGCCAGCAGCCAAGGGCTGTGGAATTCACCCCTCCACTTT.

This chain uses TRBV7-9 with TRBJ1-4, with D maybe TRBD1 (5 bases). The germline gives CDR1 SEHNR, CDR2 FQNEAQ (reference sequence). V was trimmed by 4 bases and J by 10 bases, leaving 16 bases between them. This CDR3 has 14 amino acids. The CDR3 DNA sequence: TGTGCCAGCAGCTCCCGAAACGGGGACGCAAAACTGTTTTTT. Translated: CASSSRNGDAKLFF.